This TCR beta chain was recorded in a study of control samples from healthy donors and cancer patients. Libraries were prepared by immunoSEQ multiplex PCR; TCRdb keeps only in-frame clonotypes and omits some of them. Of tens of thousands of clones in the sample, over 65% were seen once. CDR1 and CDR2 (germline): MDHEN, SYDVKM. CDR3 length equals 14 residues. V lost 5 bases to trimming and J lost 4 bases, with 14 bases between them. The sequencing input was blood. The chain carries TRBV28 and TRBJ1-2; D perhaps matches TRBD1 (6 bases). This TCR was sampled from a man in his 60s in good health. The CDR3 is CASSGTGNPYGYTF. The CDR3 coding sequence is TGTGCCAGCAGTGGAACAGGGAACCCCTATGGCTACACCTTC.